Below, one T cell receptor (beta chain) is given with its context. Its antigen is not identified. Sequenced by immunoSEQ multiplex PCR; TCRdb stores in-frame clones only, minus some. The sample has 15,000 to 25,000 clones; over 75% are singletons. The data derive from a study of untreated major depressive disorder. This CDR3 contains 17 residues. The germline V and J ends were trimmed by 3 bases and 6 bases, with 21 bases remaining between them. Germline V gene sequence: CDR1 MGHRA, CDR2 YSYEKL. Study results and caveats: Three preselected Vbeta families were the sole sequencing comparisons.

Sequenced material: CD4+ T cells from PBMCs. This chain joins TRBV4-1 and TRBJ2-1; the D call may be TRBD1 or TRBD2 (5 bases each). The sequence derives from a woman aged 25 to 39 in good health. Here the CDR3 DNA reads TGCGCCAGCAGCCATGCTCTTGGGGGACGGGGTGGCAATGAGCAGTTCTTC. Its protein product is CASSHALGGRGGNEQFF.